What follows describes a single T cell receptor (beta chain). Its antigen is as yet unknown. Per sample, no less than 5 micrograms of total RNA were extracted. A sample-barcoded 5' primer and a J-beta primer mix were used in a second PCR of roughly 7 to 11 cycles. TCRdb re-called the 5' RACE reads with MiXCR, one entry per CDR3 protein. The data contain roughly 1,500,000 distinct CDR3 sequences, roughly a third of them singletons. There are 15 residues in the CDR3. With 4 bases removed from V and 5 bases from J, the gap between germline ends came to 17 bases. Germline assignment: CDR1 SGHTA and CDR2 FQGNSA. The record originates from a study of blood T cells in healthy people across ages. Points from the study as a whole: Long-lived and aged donors differed, with more naive CD4+ cells and higher diversity in the long-lived. One million T cells yielded diversity estimates that were considered underestimates.

The clonotype originates from a woman between 25 and 40 years old in good health. This chain joins TRBV7-2 and TRBJ1-1, with a tentative D call TRBD1 (6 bases). What was sequenced was blood. CDR3 sequence: CASSYWADSWTEAFF. The CDR3 region has the DNA TGTGCCAGCAGCTACTGGGCGGACAGTTGGACTGAAGCTTTCTTT.